This TCR beta chain comes out of a study of T cell responses to AZD1222 COVID-19 vaccine. Study-wide results and caveats: Clonal diversity may have been underestimated in mostly white British donors. Just a handful of AZD1222 recipients tested seropositive at baseline. Unmutated regions of variants are reportedly targeted by nearly half of spike-specific TCRs.

This clone has a handful of counts. No antigen is known for it. Assay used: immunoSEQ multiplex PCR; TCRdb lists only in-frame clones, some missing. The repertoire has approximately 49,000 clones, 70% to 85% of them found once; the top ten carry 20% to 25%. The CDR3 has 14 amino acids. The germline gives CDR1 SNHLY, CDR2 FYNNEI. The junction had 5 bases not matched to a gene; V was cut back by 7 bases and J by 2 bases. The rearrangement links TRBV2 to TRBJ2-3; 8 bases are a match to TRBD1. This specimen consisted of peripheral blood, obtained on day 0 of MenACWY control vaccination. This TCR was recovered from an adult in good health. For the CDR3, the DNA is TGTGCCAGCAAGAGGACAGGGACCACAGATACGCAGTATTTT. This codes for CASKRTGTTDTQYF.